One sample yielded the 10 T cell receptor beta chains listed below, sequenced in a study of naive and memory T cell subsets. Study-level results: A few larger clonotypes appeared in naive repertoires, especially CD8, possibly memory cells re-expressing CD45RA.

The beta constant-region primer was an equimolar mix of two oligonucleotides covering TRBC1 and TRBC2. The ligated cDNA underwent four PCR rounds using SP2 and nested alpha and beta constant-region primers. Via MiXCR, TCRdb re-called the UMI-ligation and nested PCR reads, giving one row per CDR3 protein. The profile covers under 150,000 distinct CDR3 sequences, with approximately 20% appearing a single time and roughly 0.63% taken by the ten largest. The antigens of these receptors remain unknown. Specimen: naive CD8+ T cells from blood. These receptor sequences come from a human donor in good health.

At least ten counts were recorded for this clonotype. This chain joins TRBV27 and TRBJ2-7, with 7 nucleotides matching TRBD2. Germline V CDR1 and CDR2: MNHEY, SMNVEV (reference sequence). This CDR3 has 14 amino acids. Losses at the gene ends were 4 bases for V and 3 bases for J; bases not matched to a gene: 6. CDR3 coding DNA: TGTGCCAGCAGTTCGGGGACGGGAGGCTACGAGCAGTACTTC. As protein: CASSSGTGGYEQYF.

The chain recombines TRBV21-1 with TRBJ2-7; TRBD2, the table's D call, lacks a check against the DNA. TRBV21-1 is a documented pseudogene. This CDR3 contains 18 residues. The chain's CDR3 is CASSTEGLAGGPGDEQYF. DNA for the CDR3: TGTGCCAGCAGCACCGAGGGACTAGCGGGAGGGCCAGGGGACGAGCAGTACTTC.

The chain carries TRBV20-1 and TRBJ2-7; D is undetermined. V was trimmed by 0 bases and J by 7 bases, leaving 13 bases between them. Germline V CDR1 and CDR2: DFQATT, SNEGSKA (reference sequence). The CDR3 is made up of 13 amino acids. CDR3 residues: CSARDLSAGEQYF. The CDR3 nucleotides are TGCAGTGCTAGAGATCTGTCTGCTGGTGAGCAGTACTTC.

The chain employs TRBV4-3 and TRBJ2-7; 10 bases are shared with TRBD1. Germline trimming cut 1 base from V and 5 bases from J; bases unmatched to any gene: 8. In germline, CDR1 is LGHNA, CDR2 YSLEER. This CDR3 has 16 amino acids. The CDR3, as DNA: TGCGCCAGCAGCCAAGTTTTGGGACAGGGGATCCACGAGCAGTACTTC. This codes for CASSQVLGQGIHEQYF.

This clonotype was counted a few times. The chain links TRBV29-1 to TRBJ2-1; D may be TRBD2 (6 bases). This CDR3 is 15 amino acids long. CDR1 is SQVTM and CDR2 is ANQGSEA in the germline V gene. V lost 7 bases and J lost 5, with 21 bases in between. The CDR3 reads CSADPWVAEDNEQFF. The CDR3 DNA sequence: TGCAGCGCCGACCCTTGGGTAGCGGAGGACAATGAGCAGTTCTTC.

This clonotype was seen only a few times. The chain recombines TRBV19 with TRBJ2-1; 11 positions match TRBD2. The length of the CDR3 is 16 residues. Trimming took 6 bases from V and 4 from J; bases not matched to a gene: 8. CDR1 is LNHDA, CDR2 SQIVND, per germline (reference sequence). This CDR3 is CASSRLGTSGYNEQFF. The CDR3 nucleotides read TGTGCCAGTAGCCGGCTGGGGACTAGCGGTTACAATGAGCAGTTCTTC.

This rearrangement joins TRBV12-5 to TRBJ1-1; D not certain. The CDR3 length is 12 residues. Germline values: CDR1 LGHNT, CDR2 FRNRAP. V was trimmed by 3 bases and J by 6 bases, leaving 8 bases between them. The CDR3: CASGFSGAEAFF. The CDR3 region has the DNA TGTGCTAGTGGTTTTTCTGGCGCTGAAGCTTTCTTT.

The CDR3 here is CAWGTGTGYNEQFF. The CDR3 coding sequence is TGTGCCTGGGGCACCGGGACAGGTTACAATGAGCAGTTCTTC. The chain combines TRBV30 with TRBJ2-1, with 8 bases lining up with TRBD1. V gave up 5 bases and J gave up 4 bases; unmatched junction bases: 7. CDR3 length: 14 amino acids. Germline V gives CDR1 GTSNPN, CDR2 SVGIG (reference sequence).

This clonotype was seen more than once but under ten times. The chain couples TRBV6-5 to TRBJ2-1; D possibly corresponds to TRBD1 (6 bases). CDR3 size: 18 residues. Between the trimmed V and J ends, which lost 0 bases and 0 bases, there was a span of 15 bases. From germline, CDR1 is MNHEY and CDR2 SVGAGI. The CDR3 region is CASSYSLPGQPSYNEQFF. Written as DNA, the CDR3 is TGTGCCAGCAGTTACTCACTACCGGGACAACCCTCCTACAATGAGCAGTTCTTC.

The DNA for the CDR3 is TGCAGCGTTGATTCGGAGACAGGAGGCTTGGGGGAGCAGTACTTC. Protein product: CSVDSETGGLGEQYF. The genes are TRBV29-1 and TRBJ2-7; D perhaps matches TRBD1 (6 bases). The germline V gene has CDR1 SQVTM and CDR2 ANQGSEA. V gave up 3 bases and J gave up 7 bases, with 22 bases separating them. CDR3 length: 15 residues.